This T cell receptor (beta chain) was sequenced during a study of graft-versus-host responses after intestinal transplantation. Background on the study: Every transplant recipient was induced with anti-thymocyte globulin, then maintained on tacrolimus and steroids for about three years. Study findings and constraints: The presence of high graft-versus-host to host-versus-graft clonal ratios in allografts characterized patients with graft-donor T cell macrochimerism.

About this clone itself: What it binds is unknown.

V was trimmed by 6 bases and J by 11 bases, leaving 11 bases between them. Germline-derived CDR1 and CDR2 are DFQATT and SNEGSKA (reference sequence). CDR3 length equals 10 residues. The protocol was immunoSEQ multiplex PCR, while the TCRdb copy is restricted to in-frame clones and leaves out a portion. The table has about 120,000 clones, approximately 95% seen once. The sample in question was unstimulated CD4+ T cells sorted from spleen or lymph node cells, obtained before intestinal transplant. This receptor was taken from a human donor who received an intestinal transplant. The V call is TRBV20-1, the J call TRBJ2-4, with D unresolved. The CDR3 nucleotides are TGCAGTGCCTTGCAGACCCTTCAGTACTTC. This sequence encodes CSALQTLQYF.